This TCR beta chain was recovered during a study of blood T cell repertoires in COVID-19. Study at large: T cells, B-cell-depleted T cells, or PBMCs provided the cDNA or gDNA that served as material.

Authors' processing steps: Nucleated cell counts were estimated from reference gene primer amplification. TCRdb's copy holds only in-frame clones and misses some; the assay was immunoSEQ multiplex PCR. From that table come the V and J calls and clone size; the DNA was used to work out D and trimming. The sample lists under 250,000 clones, 80% to 85% occurring once. The CDR3 length is 15 residues. V was pared by 5 bases and J by 10 bases, with 23 bases between. CDR1 is MDHEN and CDR2 is SYDVKM in the germline V gene. This receptor was obtained from a woman in her thirties who had recovered from COVID-19. Sequencing was performed on peripheral blood. The J gene is TRBJ1-2, the V gene TRBV28; D might be TRBD1 (5 bases). The CDR3 region has the DNA TGTGCCAGCAGTATACCGGGACTAGGAGTGGAGTTCTACACCTTC. Amino acids: CASSIPGLGVEFYTF.